The count of the clone carrying this T cell receptor beta chain is one. Sequencing was performed with immunoSEQ multiplex PCR; in TCRdb, only in-frame clones are kept and a portion is missing. Of more than 65,000 clones listed, roughly 92% were seen once; the top ten hold roughly 0.33%. This sample is part of a study of technical replicates of blood from several donors. Germline CDR1 reads SNHLY; CDR2 reads FYNNEI. The ends lost 5 bases at V and 7 bases at J; junction bases unmatched: 6. This CDR3 comprises 14 residues. The specimen was T cells isolated from PBMCs. The receptor was isolated from a human donor in good health. The chain joins TRBV2 to TRBJ2-3, with 10 bases aligning to TRBD2. The DNA for the CDR3 is TGTGCCAGCAGTAGGACTAGCGGCGAGAATACGCAGTATTTT. Translating gives CASSRTSGENTQYF.